The rows below give T cell receptor beta chains drawn from one sample of a study of CD8 T cells in Susac syndrome. Via MiXCR, TCRdb re-called the immunoSEQ multiplex PCR reads, giving one row per CDR3 protein. The data show about 150,000 distinct CDR3 sequences, more than 85% seen once. The sequenced material came from CD8+ T cells from PBMCs. The receptors originated from a human donor with Susac syndrome. Both conserved end residues are part of each CDR3. The D gene is left open where the match is weak. The size of a clone is reported for some rows only, either as once, few or many, or as a class for expanded clones.

cdr3_aa	cdr3_nt	j_call	clone_size	v_call	d_call
CASSPWFEQYF	TGTGCCAGCAGTCCCTGGTTCGAGCAGTACTTC	TRBJ2-7	-	TRBV6-6	-
CSGARDRPSYEQYF	TGCAGCGGGGCCCGGGACAGGCCCTCCTACGAGCAGTACTTC	TRBJ2-7	-	TRBV29-1	TRBD1
CASSQSGEGGTDTQYF	TGTGCCAGCAGCCAAAGCGGGGAGGGAGGCACAGATACGCAGTATTTT	TRBJ2-3	-	TRBV3-1	TRBD2
CASSVATGDYNEQFF	TGTGCCAGCAGCGTAGCTACGGGGGACTACAATGAGCAGTTCTTC	TRBJ2-1	-	TRBV9	-
CSVEDLIGGETQYF	TGCAGCGTTGAAGATCTTATCGGGGGGGAGACCCAGTACTTC	TRBJ2-5	-	TRBV29-1	TRBD2
CASSPHREETQYF	TGTGCCAGTAGTCCGCACAGGGAAGAGACCCAGTACTTC	TRBJ2-5	-	TRBV19	-
CASSLEVMNTEAFF	TGCGCCAGCAGCTTGGAGGTTATGAACACTGAAGCTTTCTTT	TRBJ1-1	-	TRBV5-1	-
CSVGDPGGQETQYF	TGCAGCGTTGGGGACCCGGGGGGGCAAGAGACCCAGTACTTC	TRBJ2-5	-	TRBV29-1	TRBD2
CASSVAMGTYNEQFF	TGTGCCAGCAGCGTCGCAATGGGCACCTACAATGAGCAGTTCTTC	TRBJ2-1	once	TRBV9	-
CASSLVGSTSEQYF	TGTGCCAGCAGCTTGGTCGGCTCGACGTCCGAGCAGTACTTC	TRBJ2-7	-	TRBV5-4	-
CASRNSDEQYF	TGTGCCAGCAGAAACAGCGACGAGCAGTACTTC	TRBJ2-7	-	TRBV12-3/TRBV12-4	-
CASRLTTGGRDEQYF	TGTGCCAGCAGGCTGACTACAGGGGGGAGGGACGAGCAGTACTTC	TRBJ2-7	-	TRBV28	-
CASSQETSGRGEQFF	TGCGCCAGCAGCCAAGAGACTAGCGGGAGGGGTGAGCAGTTCTTC	TRBJ2-1	-	TRBV4-1	TRBD2
CATSRVGSTDTQYF	TGTGCCACCAGCAGAGTCGGGAGTACAGATACGCAGTATTTT	TRBJ2-3	-	TRBV15	-
CASSYVAESSYEQYF	TGTGCCAGCAGTTACGTCGCGGAAAGCTCCTACGAGCAGTACTTC	TRBJ2-7	-	TRBV6-6	-
CASSLSGLTEAFF	TGTGCCAGCAGTTTATCGGGCTTAACTGAAGCTTTCTTT	TRBJ1-1	few	TRBV27	-
CASSLGPLIRDRESTEAFF	TGTGCCAGCAGCTTGGGGCCTCTTATCCGGGACAGGGAAAGCACTGAAGCTTTCTTT	TRBJ1-1	-	TRBV5-4	TRBD1
CASSVVPDPRGAEQYF	TGTGCCAGCAGCGTAGTTCCCGACCCTCGGGGGGCCGAGCAGTACTTC	TRBJ2-7	-	TRBV9	-
CSARDRSGFSGYTF	TGCAGTGCTAGAGATCGTTCCGGGTTTAGTGGCTACACCTTC	TRBJ1-2	-	TRBV20-1	-
CASREDRTYEQYF	TGTGCCAGCAGAGAAGACAGAACCTACGAGCAGTACTTC	TRBJ2-7	-	TRBV28	-
CASSRDRGSGHPNYGYTF	TGCGCCAGCAGCCGTGACAGGGGTTCGGGACATCCTAACTATGGCTACACCTTC	TRBJ1-2	-	TRBV5-1	TRBD1
CASSFGDTQYF	TGTGCCAGCAGTTTCGGAGATACGCAGTATTTT	TRBJ2-3	few	TRBV12-3/TRBV12-4	-
CASSPGTSGTWDTQYF	TGTGCCAGCAGCCCCGGGACTAGCGGGACATGGGATACGCAGTATTTT	TRBJ2-3	-	TRBV5-4	TRBD2
CASNWGQGSYEQYF	TGTGCCAGCAACTGGGGACAGGGCTCCTACGAGCAGTACTTC	TRBJ2-7	-	TRBV7-2	TRBD1
CAIVTGGNPHSNYGYTF	TGTGCCATCGTTACGGGGGGAAATCCCCACTCTAACTATGGCTACACCTTC	TRBJ1-2	-	TRBV10-3	-
CASSWGTAEQYF	TGTGCCAGCAGCTGGGGAACAGCCGAGCAGTACTTC	TRBJ2-7	-	TRBV5-6	-
CASSPFPGVVDTQYF	TGTGCCAGCAGCCCTTTCCCGGGAGTGGTAGATACGCAGTATTTT	TRBJ2-3	once	TRBV11-3	-
CASSGYYEQYF	TGCGCCAGCAGCGGATACTACGAGCAGTACTTC	TRBJ2-7	once	TRBV4-1	-
CASSSPARGEQFF	TGCGCCAGCAGCTCACCGGCCAGGGGTGAGCAGTTCTTC	TRBJ2-1	-	TRBV5-1	-
CASSLGSVPYEQYF	TGTGCCAGCAGCTTAGGTAGCGTACCCTACGAGCAGTACTTC	TRBJ2-7	-	TRBV13	-
CASSQWGAGETQYF	TGTGCCAGCAGCCAGTGGGGAGCCGGCGAGACCCAGTACTTC	TRBJ2-5	-	TRBV14	-
CASSLERSSYEQYF	TGTGCCAGCAGCTTAGAGCGGAGCTCCTACGAGCAGTACTTC	TRBJ2-7	few	TRBV7-6	-
CASSGSGAGAKNEKLFF	TGTGCCAGCAGCGGATCCGGGGCCGGGGCCAAAAATGAAAAACTGTTTTTT	TRBJ1-4	-	TRBV9	-
CASSADRGPYEQYF	TGTGCCAGCAGCGCCGACAGGGGGCCCTACGAGCAGTACTTC	TRBJ2-7	-	TRBV5-6	TRBD1
CASSLGHGYEQYF	TGTGCCAGCAGCTTAGGCCATGGCTACGAGCAGTACTTC	TRBJ2-7	-	TRBV7-6	-
CASSIGWASGSNEQFF	TGTGCCAGTAGTATAGGGTGGGCTAGCGGGAGCAATGAGCAGTTCTTC	TRBJ2-1	-	TRBV19	TRBD2
CASRGDEQFF	TGTGCCAGCAGGGGGGATGAGCAGTTCTTC	TRBJ2-1	-	TRBV27	-
CASSLSDSPYEQYF	TGTGCCAGCAGCCTCTCGGACAGCCCCTACGAGCAGTACTTC	TRBJ2-7	-	TRBV9	-
CASSLSGMVSSTDTQYF	TGTGCCAGCAGCCTTAGCGGGATGGTATCTAGCACAGATACGCAGTATTTT	TRBJ2-3	once	TRBV12-3/TRBV12-4	TRBD2
CASHEGGDYGYTF	TGTGCCTCACACGAGGGGGGAGACTATGGCTACACCTTC	TRBJ1-2	-	TRBV30	-
CASSFGFEAFF	TGTGCCAGCAGTTTCGGGTTTGAAGCTTTCTTT	TRBJ1-1	-	TRBV12-3/TRBV12-4	-
CATSDVGLNNEQFF	TGTGCCACCAGTGACGTAGGACTAAACAATGAGCAGTTCTTC	TRBJ2-1	once	TRBV24-1	-
CASSPRTGPSTDTQYF	TGTGCCAGCAGCCCTCGGACAGGGCCAAGCACAGATACGCAGTATTTT	TRBJ2-3	-	TRBV7-3	TRBD1
CASSRWEQARNEQFF	TGTGCCAGCAGCCGGTGGGAACAGGCTCGAAATGAGCAGTTCTTC	TRBJ2-1	-	TRBV13	-
CASSLGQGVDQPQHF	TGCGCCAGCAGCCTAGGACAGGGTGTGGATCAGCCCCAGCATTTT	TRBJ1-5	-	TRBV5-1	TRBD1
CASSSDGGAEAFF	TGTGCCAGCAGCTCCGACGGGGGAGCTGAAGCTTTCTTT	TRBJ1-1	-	TRBV5-6	-
CASSFWDRGRNEQFF	TGTGCCAGCAGTTTTTGGGACAGGGGGCGAAATGAGCAGTTCTTC	TRBJ2-1	-	TRBV12-3/TRBV12-4	TRBD1
CSAHSGSHEQYF	TGCAGTGCCCATAGCGGGAGCCACGAGCAGTACTTC	TRBJ2-7	-	TRBV20-1	TRBD2
CSARDARTDIFYTF	TGCAGTGCTAGAGATGCCCGGACAGATATTTTCTACACCTTC	TRBJ1-2	-	TRBV20-1	-
CATRPAGKYEQYF	TGTGCCACCCGGCCAGCGGGCAAATACGAGCAGTACTTC	TRBJ2-7	-	TRBV27	-